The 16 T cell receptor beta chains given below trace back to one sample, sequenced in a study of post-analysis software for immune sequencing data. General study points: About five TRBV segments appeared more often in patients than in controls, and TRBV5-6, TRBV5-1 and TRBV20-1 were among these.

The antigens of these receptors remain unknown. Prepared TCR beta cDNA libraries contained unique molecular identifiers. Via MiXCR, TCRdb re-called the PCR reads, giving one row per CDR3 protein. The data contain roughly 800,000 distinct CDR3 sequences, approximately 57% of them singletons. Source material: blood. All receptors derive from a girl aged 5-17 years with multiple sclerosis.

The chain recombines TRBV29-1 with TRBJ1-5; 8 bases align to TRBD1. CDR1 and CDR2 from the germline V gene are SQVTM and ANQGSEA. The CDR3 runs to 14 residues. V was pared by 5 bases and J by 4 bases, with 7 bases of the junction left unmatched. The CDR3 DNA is TGCAGCGTTTCGGACAGGGCCGGGAATCAGCCCCAGCATTTT. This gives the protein CSVSDRAGNQPQHF. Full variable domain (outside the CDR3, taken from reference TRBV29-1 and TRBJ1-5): SAVISQKPSRDICQRGTSLTIQCQVDSQVTMMFWYRQQPGQSLTLIATANQGSEATYESGFVIDKFPISRPNLTFSTLTVSNMSPEDSSIYLCSVSDRAGNQPQHFGDGTRLSIL.

In DNA, the CDR3 is TGTGCCAGCAGCCTGAGACACGCTGGCGCCTATAATTCACCCCTCCACTTT. This encodes CASSLRHAGAYNSPLHF. This chain joins TRBV7-2 and TRBJ1-6; D is unresolved. CDR3 length: 17 amino acids. Looked up from germline, CDR1 is SGHTA and CDR2 is FQGNSA. Trimming pared 5 bases from V and 2 bases from J, leaving 16 bases between.

Here the CDR3 reads CASSQRGPSTDTQYF. DNA of the CDR3: TGTGCCAGCAGCCAACGGGGCCCTAGCACAGATACGCAGTATTTT. The rearrangement joins TRBV3-1 to TRBJ2-3; D is possibly TRBD1 or TRBD2 (5 bases each). The CDR3 has 15 amino acids. The ends were cut back, 2 bases at V and 0 bases at J, with 9 bases in the middle. The V gene's germline CDR1 is LGHDT and CDR2 YNNKEL (reference sequence).

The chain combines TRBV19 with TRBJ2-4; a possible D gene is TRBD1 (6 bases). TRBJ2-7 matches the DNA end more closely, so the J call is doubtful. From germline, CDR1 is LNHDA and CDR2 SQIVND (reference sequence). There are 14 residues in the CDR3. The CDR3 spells CASSRTAGSYEQYF. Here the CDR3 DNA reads TGTGCCAGTAGTAGGACAGCCGGATCCTACGAGCAGTACTTC.

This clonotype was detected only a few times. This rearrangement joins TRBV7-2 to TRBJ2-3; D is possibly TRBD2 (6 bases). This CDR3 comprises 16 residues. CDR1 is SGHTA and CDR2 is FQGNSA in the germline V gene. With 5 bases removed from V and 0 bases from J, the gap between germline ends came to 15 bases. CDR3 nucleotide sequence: TGTGCCAGCAGCCCCGGGACTTCACCCAGCACAGATACGCAGTATTTT. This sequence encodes CASSPGTSPSTDTQYF.

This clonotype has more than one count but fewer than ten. The CDR3 DNA sequence: TGCAGTGCTAGAAGTAACTTCCAAGAGACCCAGTACTTC. Protein: CSARSNFQETQYF. The chain links TRBV20-1 to TRBJ2-5, with no clear D. CDR3 length equals 13 residues. The germline V gene has CDR1 DFQATT and CDR2 SNEGSKA (reference sequence). The V end lost 2 bases, the J end lost 1 base, and 8 bases lay between the germline ends.

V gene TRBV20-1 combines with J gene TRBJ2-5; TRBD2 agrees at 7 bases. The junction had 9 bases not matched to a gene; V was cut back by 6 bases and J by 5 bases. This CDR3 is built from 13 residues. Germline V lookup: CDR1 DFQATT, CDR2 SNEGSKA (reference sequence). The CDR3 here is CSALGLAVETQYF. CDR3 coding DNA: TGCAGTGCCCTTGGGCTAGCGGTGGAGACCCAGTACTTC.

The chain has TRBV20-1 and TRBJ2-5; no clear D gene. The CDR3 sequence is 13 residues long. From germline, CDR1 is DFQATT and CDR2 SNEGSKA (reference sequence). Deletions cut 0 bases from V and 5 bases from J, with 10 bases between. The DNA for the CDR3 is TGCAGTGCTAGAGATCCCGGGCGGGAGACCCAGTACTTC. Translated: CSARDPGRETQYF.

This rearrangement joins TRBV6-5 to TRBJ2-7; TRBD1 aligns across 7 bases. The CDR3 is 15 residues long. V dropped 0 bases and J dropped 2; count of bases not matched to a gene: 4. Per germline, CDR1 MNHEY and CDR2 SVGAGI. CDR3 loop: CASSYSRGQPYEQYF. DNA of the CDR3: TGTGCCAGCAGTTACTCGAGGGGACAGCCCTACGAGCAGTACTTC.

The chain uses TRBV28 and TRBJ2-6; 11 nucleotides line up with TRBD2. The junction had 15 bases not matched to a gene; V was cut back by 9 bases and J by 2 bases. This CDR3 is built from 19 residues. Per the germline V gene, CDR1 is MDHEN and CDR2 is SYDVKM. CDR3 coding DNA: TGTGCCAGTAATAGCGGGAGGGCCCAGGGCGTAACTGGGGCCAACGTCCTGACTTTC. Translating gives CASNSGRAQGVTGANVLTF.

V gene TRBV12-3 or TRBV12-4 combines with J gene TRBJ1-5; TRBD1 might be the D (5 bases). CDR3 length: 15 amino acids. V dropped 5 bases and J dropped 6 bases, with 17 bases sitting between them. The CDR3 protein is CASSQITGGGQPQHF. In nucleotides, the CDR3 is TGTGCCAGCAGTCAGATAACAGGCGGGGGTCAGCCCCAGCATTTT.

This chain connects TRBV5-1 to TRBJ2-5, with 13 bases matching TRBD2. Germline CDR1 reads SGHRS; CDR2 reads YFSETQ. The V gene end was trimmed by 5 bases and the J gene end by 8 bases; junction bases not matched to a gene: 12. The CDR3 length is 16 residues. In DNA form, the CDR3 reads TGCGCCAGCAGATCCACCTCGACTAGCGGGAGGCTAACCCAGTACTTC. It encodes CASRSTSTSGRLTQYF.

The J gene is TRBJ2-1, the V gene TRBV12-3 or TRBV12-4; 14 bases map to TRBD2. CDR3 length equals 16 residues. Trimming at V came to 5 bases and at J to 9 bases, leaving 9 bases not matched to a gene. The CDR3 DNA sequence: TGTGCCAGCAGTCCCCCGGGACTAGCGGGAGTCATTGAGCAGTTCTTC. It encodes CASSPPGLAGVIEQFF.

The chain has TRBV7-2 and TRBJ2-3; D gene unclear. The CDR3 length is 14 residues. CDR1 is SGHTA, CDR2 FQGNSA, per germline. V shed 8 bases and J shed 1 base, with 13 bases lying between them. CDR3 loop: CASANYRGTDTQYF. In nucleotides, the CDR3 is TGTGCCAGCGCGAACTACCGGGGCACAGATACGCAGTATTTT.

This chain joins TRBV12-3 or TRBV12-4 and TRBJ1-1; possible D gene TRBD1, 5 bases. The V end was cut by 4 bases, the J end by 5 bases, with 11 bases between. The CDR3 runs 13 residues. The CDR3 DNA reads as TGTGCCAGCAGTTCCAGGGTGGGGACTGAAGCTTTCTTT. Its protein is CASSSRVGTEAFF.

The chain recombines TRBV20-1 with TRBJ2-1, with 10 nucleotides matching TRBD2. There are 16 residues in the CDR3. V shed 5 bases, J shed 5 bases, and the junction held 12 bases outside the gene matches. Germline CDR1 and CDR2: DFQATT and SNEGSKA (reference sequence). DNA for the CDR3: TGCAGTGCTTGGGAACCGGGACTAGCGACGAACAATGAGCAGTTCTTC. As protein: CSAWEPGLATNNEQFF.